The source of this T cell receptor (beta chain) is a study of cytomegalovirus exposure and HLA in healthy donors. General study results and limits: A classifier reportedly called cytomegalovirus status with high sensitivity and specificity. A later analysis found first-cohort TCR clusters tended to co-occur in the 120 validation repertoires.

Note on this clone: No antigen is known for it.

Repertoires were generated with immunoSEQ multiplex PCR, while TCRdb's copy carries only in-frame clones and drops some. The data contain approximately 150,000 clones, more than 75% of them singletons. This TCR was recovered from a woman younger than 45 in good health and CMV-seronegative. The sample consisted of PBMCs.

This chain's CDR3 is CASTGQIQETQYF. The CDR3 DNA reads TGTGCCAGCACGGGACAGATACAAGAGACCCAGTACTTC. The rearrangement joins TRBV5-8 to TRBJ2-5; 7 positions agree with TRBD1. The junction had 4 bases not matched to a gene; V was cut back by 6 bases and J by 2 bases. CDR3 length equals 13 residues. Germline V gene data show CDR1 as SGHTS and CDR2 as YDEGEE.